Below, 27 T cell receptor beta chains from the same sample are listed, as sequenced in a study of a mutant IDH1 vaccine in newly diagnosed glioma. Their specific antigens are unknown. Data came from immunoSEQ multiplex PCR; TCRdb stores just in-frame clones and leaves some out. The table includes tens of thousands of clones, approximately 87% detected once. The time point: week 23, last vaccination. In every dose of vaccine, 300 ug of mutant IDH1 20-mer peptide was given alongside topical imiquimod. The starting material was PBMCs, obtained from a glioma patient whose treatment included an IDH1 peptide vaccine. The receptor set was obtained from a man between 18 and 29 years old with glioma.

This sequence joins TRBV27 and TRBJ2-7, with D unclear. Germline V CDR1 and CDR2: MNHEY, SMNVEV (reference sequence). The ends were cut back, 8 bases at V and 0 bases at J, with 11 bases in the middle. The CDR3 runs to 13 residues. The CDR3 reads CASRAGTSYEQYF. The CDR3 DNA sequence: TGTGCCAGCCGGGCAGGCACCTCCTACGAGCAGTACTTC.

J is TRBJ2-7 and V is TRBV29-1; perhaps TRBD1 as D (5 bases). CDR1 is SQVTM and CDR2 is ANQGSEA in the germline V gene. The CDR3 is 17 amino acids. The V end lost 5 bases, the J end lost 3 bases, and 26 bases lay between the germline ends. This CDR3 reads CSVFGSEGATGDYEQYF. Written as DNA, the CDR3 is TGCAGCGTTTTCGGAAGTGAAGGCGCTACAGGAGACTACGAGCAGTACTTC.

The chain carries TRBV4-1 and TRBJ1-2; D might be TRBD1 (5 bases). CDR3 length equals 15 residues. Germline values: CDR1 MGHRA, CDR2 YSYEKL. Trimming cost V 6 bases and J 2 bases, with 16 bases left between them. Written as DNA, the CDR3 is TGCGCCAGCAGGAACCTAATTGGGGGGAACTATGGCTACACCTTC. Its protein product is CASRNLIGGNYGYTF.

The J gene is TRBJ1-2, the V gene TRBV30; the D gene is possibly TRBD1 (5 bases). V lost 4 bases and J lost 6, with 18 bases in between. This CDR3 spans 14 amino acids. Germline CDR1 reads GTSNPN; CDR2 reads SVGIG (reference sequence). In nucleotides, the CDR3 is TGTGCCTGGAACTTCCGGGACCCCTCTGATGGCTACACCTTC. Encoded protein: CAWNFRDPSDGYTF.

The chain is built from TRBV28 and TRBJ2-3; TRBD2 matches 7 bases. The CDR3 runs to 18 residues. Unmatched junction bases numbered 16, after V lost 5 bases and J lost 2 bases. The germline V gene encodes CDR1 MDHEN and CDR2 SYDVKM. The DNA of the CDR3 is TGTGCCAGCAGTCCACCCCCTGGGGGAGGGGTCAACACAGATACGCAGTATTTT. It is translated as CASSPPPGGGVNTDTQYF.

The V gene is TRBV11-2, the J gene TRBJ1-1; unclear D gene. Trimming removed 3 bases at V and 2 bases at J, with 7 bases between. Germline V gives CDR1 SGHAT, CDR2 FQNNGV. The CDR3 consists of 13 residues. The CDR3, as DNA: TGTGCCAGCAGCTTTTTGGCCAACACTGAAGCTTTCTTT. This sequence encodes CASSFLANTEAFF. Using reference TRBV11-2 and TRBJ1-1 for the parts outside the CDR3, the full variable domain is EAGVAQSPRYKIIEKRQSVAFWCNPISGHATLYWYQQILGQGPKLLIQFQNNGVVDDSQLPKDRFSAERLKGVDSTLKIQPAKLEDSAVYLCASSFLANTEAFFGQGTRLTVV.

The V gene is TRBV10-3, the J gene TRBJ2-7, with D possibly TRBD1 on 7 matching bases. The CDR3 contains 16 residues. Trimming stripped 2 bases from V and 5 bases from J, with 19 bases between. The germline CDR1 and CDR2 sequences are ENHRY and SYGVKD. CDR3 in DNA: TGTGCCATCAGTGAGAGTAGGAGGGGGCGCGAAGACGAGCAGTACTTC. This translates into CAISESRRGREDEQYF.

The chain has TRBV5-4 and TRBJ1-1; 11 nucleotides line up with TRBD1. CDR1 and CDR2 from the germline V gene are SGHNT and YYREEE (reference sequence). The ends lost 3 bases at V and 5 bases at J; junction bases unmatched: 6. This CDR3 region has 15 residues. CDR3 protein: CASSWGTGGRTEAFF. The CDR3 DNA reads as TGTGCCAGCAGCTGGGGGACAGGGGGACGGACTGAAGCTTTCTTT. The entire variable domain, with the rest obtained from reference TRBV5-4 and TRBJ1-1, is as follows: ETGVTQSPTHLIKTRGQQVTLRCSSQSGHNTVSWYQQALGQGPQFIFQYYREEENGRGNFPPRFSGLQFPNYSSELNVNALELDDSALYLCASSWGTGGRTEAFFGQGTRLTVV.

The chain employs TRBV25-1 and TRBJ2-7, with TRBD1 matching over 7 bases. Germline CDR1 and CDR2: MGHDK and SYGVNS. J gave up 0 bases and V 1 base, and 6 bases lay outside the gene matches. The CDR3 consists of 16 residues. CDR3 region: CASSEFRGSSSYEQYF. CDR3 coding DNA: TGTGCCAGCAGTGAATTCAGGGGGTCGAGCTCCTACGAGCAGTACTTC.

The J gene is TRBJ2-2, the V gene TRBV29-1; D is perhaps TRBD1 (6 bases). CDR1 is SQVTM and CDR2 is ANQGSEA in the germline V gene. Trimming took off 4 bases at V and 1 base at J, with 7 bases between the two ends. The CDR3 extends over 13 amino acids. CDR3 DNA sequence: TGCAGCGTTGTGGACAGGAACACCGGGGAGCTGTTTTTT. Its translation: CSVVDRNTGELFF.

CDR3: CASSMSRGGPTDTQYF. In DNA form, the CDR3 reads TGTGCCAGTAGTATGTCGCGGGGGGGCCCCACAGATACGCAGTATTTT. The rearrangement joins TRBV19 to TRBJ2-3; 9 positions match TRBD2. Germline CDR1 and CDR2: LNHDA and SQIVND (reference sequence). Trimming took 3 bases from V and 2 from J; bases not matched to a gene: 6. The CDR3 is 16 amino acids.

The genes are TRBV30 and TRBJ1-6; D ambiguous. The CDR3 spans 15 residues. Per germline, CDR1 GTSNPN and CDR2 SVGIG (reference sequence). V was clipped by 2 bases and J by 5 bases, with 13 bases between them. CDR3 protein: CAWSKGIRHNSPLHF. The CDR3 DNA reads as TGTGCCTGGAGTAAGGGCATTCGGCATAATTCACCCCTCCACTTT.

As to this clone: The DNA is left out, because the CDR3 cannot be placed on it with certainty; the CDR3 is given as TCRdb lists it. The chain is built from TRBV29-1 and TRBJ2-1; no DNA check was done on the table's D call, TRBD1. Germline assignment: CDR1 SQVTM and CDR2 ANQGSEA. Inclusive of both ends, the CDR3 amounts to 10 amino acids. This CDR3 reads CSVGTGSPFF.

The chain joins TRBV5-1 to TRBJ2-7, with D possibly being TRBD2 (5 bases). V was pared by 3 bases and J by 0 bases, with 13 bases between. The CDR3 sequence is 15 residues long. Germline-derived CDR1 and CDR2 are SGHRS and YFSETQ. The CDR3 nucleotides are TGCGCCAGCAGCTCCCGACGAGGGAGCTCCTACGAGCAGTACTTC. Amino acid sequence: CASSSRRGSSYEQYF.

The chain combines TRBV15 with TRBJ1-6; D gene unclear. Germline V gene sequence: CDR1 LNHNV, CDR2 YYDKDF (reference sequence). With 5 bases removed from V and 3 bases from J, the gap between germline ends came to 11 bases. The length of the CDR3 is 15 residues. Written as DNA, the CDR3 is TGTGCCACCAGCGTTGGGTCCAACTATAATTCACCCCTCCACTTT. Its translation is CATSVGSNYNSPLHF.

The chain employs TRBV28 and TRBJ1-5; 7 bases are shared with TRBD1. J gave up 2 bases and V 3 bases, and 7 bases lay outside the gene matches. The CDR3 contains 16 residues. The germline gives CDR1 MDHEN, CDR2 SYDVKM. The DNA for the CDR3 is TGTGCCAGCAGTTTTGAGTCAGGGGGTGGCAATCAGCCCCAGCATTTT. Translation gives CASSFESGGGNQPQHF.

The chain employs TRBV5-1 and TRBJ1-2, with D possibly matching TRBD1 (6 bases). V lost 1 base, J lost 7 bases, and 26 bases lay in between. CDR3 length: 18 residues. The germline CDR1 and CDR2 sequences are SGHRS and YFSETQ. The CDR3 protein is CASSLMLRVSGDSGGYTF. The CDR3 DNA is TGCGCCAGCAGCTTGATGCTGCGAGTTTCAGGGGATTCGGGTGGCTACACCTTC.

The V gene is TRBV30, the J gene TRBJ2-7, with D uncertain. Germline lookup yields CDR1 GTSNPN and CDR2 SVGIG (reference sequence). The CDR3 extends over 12 amino acids. The V end lost 2 bases, the J end lost 3 bases, and 8 bases lay between the germline ends. CDR3 region: CAWSRQYYEQYF. The CDR3 nucleotides read TGTGCCTGGAGTAGGCAGTACTACGAGCAGTACTTC.

This chain joins TRBV6-5 and TRBJ1-2; no clear D gene. The ends were cut back, 2 bases at V and 2 bases at J, with 9 bases in the middle. Germline CDR1 MNHEY, CDR2 SVGAGI. This CDR3 comprises 14 residues. The CDR3 coding sequence is TGTGCCAGCAGTTACGATCCCAAGAACTATGGCTACACCTTC. It encodes CASSYDPKNYGYTF.

This clone has just one count. V is TRBV4-3 and J is TRBJ2-7, with 12 bases lining up with TRBD1. The CDR3 runs 15 residues. Germline assignment: CDR1 LGHNA and CDR2 YSLEER. The junction had 3 bases not matched to a gene; V was cut back by 3 bases and J by 3 bases. The CDR3 region is CASSQGQGAGYEQYF. DNA of the CDR3: TGCGCCAGCAGCCAGGGACAGGGGGCCGGCTACGAGCAGTACTTC.

CDR3 in DNA: TGCGCCAGCAGCTCGGACATAACCTACGAGCAGTACTTC. Amino acids: CASSSDITYEQYF. This sequence joins TRBV5-1 and TRBJ2-7, with a weak D call TRBD1 (5 bases). Trimming stripped 3 bases from V and 2 bases from J, with 9 bases between. From germline, CDR1 is SGHRS and CDR2 YFSETQ. The CDR3 has 13 residues.

J is TRBJ2-2 and V is TRBV9, with D possibly being TRBD1 or TRBD2 (5 bases each). The CDR3 runs to 19 residues. The V end was cut by 0 bases, the J end by 4 bases, with 22 bases between. Germline V gene sequence: CDR1 SGDLS, CDR2 YYNGEE. CDR3 DNA sequence: TGTGCCAGCAGCGTAGTTCCCCCTGGGGACGGCGGCGGCACCGGGGAGCTGTTTTTT. Its protein is CASSVVPPGDGGGTGELFF.

This chain joins TRBV11-1 and TRBJ2-5, with a tentative D call TRBD2 (5 bases). V was shortened by 2 bases and J by 5 bases, with 18 bases between the two germline ends. The germline gives CDR1 SGHAT, CDR2 FQDESV (reference sequence). CDR3 length: 16 residues. CDR3 in DNA: TGTGCCAGCAGCTTATCTCGATTTCCGGGGTGGGAGACCCAGTACTTC. This encodes CASSLSRFPGWETQYF.

This clone was seen a few times. The sample holds other DNA sequences that translate to the same CDR3. V and J are TRBV10-3 and TRBJ1-1; maybe TRBD1 (6 bases). This CDR3 region has 12 residues. V was clipped by 3 bases and J by 4 bases, with 6 bases between them. The germline gives CDR1 ENHRY, CDR2 SYGVKD. DNA for the CDR3: TGTGCCATCAGTGAAGGGGGCACTGAAGCTTTCTTT. Translation: CAISEGGTEAFF.

V gene TRBV7-2 combines with J gene TRBJ1-2; the D gene is possibly TRBD1 (6 bases). V lost 5 bases and J lost 8, with 21 bases in between. From germline, CDR1 is SGHTA and CDR2 FQGNSA. The CDR3 runs 15 residues. The CDR3 DNA sequence: TGTGCCAGCAGCAATCGGACAGTTCCCGGGGGAGGCTACACCTTC. Amino acids: CASSNRTVPGGGYTF.

This clone was counted a few times. The chain is built from TRBV7-2 and TRBJ1-1; D ambiguous. The ends were cut back, 0 bases at V and 0 bases at J, with 5 bases in the middle. Germline V gives CDR1 SGHTA, CDR2 FQGNSA. The CDR3 runs 14 residues. Here the CDR3 DNA reads TGTGCCAGCAGCTTAGCTGGGCTGAACACTGAAGCTTTCTTT. Translating gives CASSLAGLNTEAFF.

The chain couples TRBV7-8 to TRBJ2-1; 9 bases are a match to TRBD2. The CDR3 runs to 15 residues. J was trimmed by 7 bases and V by 3 bases; bases with no gene match: 7. Germline CDR1 and CDR2: SGHVS and FQNEAQ. The DNA of the CDR3 is TGTGCCAGCAGCTTCTTAGCGGGAGTTGGAAATGAGCAGTTCTTC. It encodes CASSFLAGVGNEQFF.